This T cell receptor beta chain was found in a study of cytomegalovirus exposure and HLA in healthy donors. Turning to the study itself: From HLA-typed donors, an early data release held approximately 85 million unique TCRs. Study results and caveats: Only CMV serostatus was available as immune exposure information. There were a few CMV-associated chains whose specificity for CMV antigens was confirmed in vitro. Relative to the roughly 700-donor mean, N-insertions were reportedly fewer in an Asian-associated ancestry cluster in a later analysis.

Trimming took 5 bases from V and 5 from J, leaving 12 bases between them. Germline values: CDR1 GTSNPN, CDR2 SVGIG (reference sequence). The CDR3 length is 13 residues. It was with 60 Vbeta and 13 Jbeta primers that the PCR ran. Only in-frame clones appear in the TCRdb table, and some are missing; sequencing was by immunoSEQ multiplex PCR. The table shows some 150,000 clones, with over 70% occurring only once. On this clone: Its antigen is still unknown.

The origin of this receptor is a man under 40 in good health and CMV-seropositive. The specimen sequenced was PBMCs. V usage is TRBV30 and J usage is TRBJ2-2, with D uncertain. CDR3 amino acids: CAWGPTSTGELFF. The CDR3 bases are TGTGCCTGGGGGCCTACATCGACCGGGGAGCTGTTTTTT.